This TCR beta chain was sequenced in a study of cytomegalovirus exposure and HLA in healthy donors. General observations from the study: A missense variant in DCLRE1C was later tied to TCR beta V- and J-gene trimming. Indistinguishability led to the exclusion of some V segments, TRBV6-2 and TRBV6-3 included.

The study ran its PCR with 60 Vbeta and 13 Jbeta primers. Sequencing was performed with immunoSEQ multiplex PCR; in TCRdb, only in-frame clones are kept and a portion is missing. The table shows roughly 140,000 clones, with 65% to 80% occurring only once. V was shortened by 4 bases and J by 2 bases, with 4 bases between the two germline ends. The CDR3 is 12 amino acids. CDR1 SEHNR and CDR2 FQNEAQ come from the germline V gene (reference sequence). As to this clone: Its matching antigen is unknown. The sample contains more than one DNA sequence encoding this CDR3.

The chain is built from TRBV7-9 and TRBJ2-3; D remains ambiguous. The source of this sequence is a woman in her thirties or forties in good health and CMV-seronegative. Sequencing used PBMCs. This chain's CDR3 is CASSSSTDTQYF. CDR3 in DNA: TGTGCCAGCAGCTCCTCCACAGATACGCAGTATTTT.